This T cell receptor (beta chain) was obtained from a study of shared clonotypes between healthy human individuals. Naive CD8 cells lacked CD45RO, underwent positive selection for CCR7 and left out terminally differentiated effector memory CD45RA+ cells. Repertoires were generated with immunoSEQ multiplex PCR, while TCRdb's copy carries only in-frame clones and drops some. The table records approximately 600,000 clones, about 95% of them present only once. The CDR3 contains 14 residues. Looked up from germline, CDR1 is MDHEN and CDR2 is SYDVKM. V was shortened by 2 bases and J by 0 bases, with 7 bases between the two germline ends.

The sequencing input was naive CD8+ T cells sorted from blood. The chain combines TRBV28 with TRBJ1-1, with unresolved D. This sequence originates from a woman in her twenties or thirties in good health. The CDR3 DNA is TGTGCCAGCAGTTTAGCCAGGATGAACACTGAAGCTTTCTTT. It yields the protein CASSLARMNTEAFF.